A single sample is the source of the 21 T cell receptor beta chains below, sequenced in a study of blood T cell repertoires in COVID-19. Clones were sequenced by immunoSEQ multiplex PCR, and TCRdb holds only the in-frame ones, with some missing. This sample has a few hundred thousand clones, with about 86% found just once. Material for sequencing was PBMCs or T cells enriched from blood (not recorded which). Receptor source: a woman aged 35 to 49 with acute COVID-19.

The CDR3 loop reads CASSAWEGRRSPLHF. The CDR3 coding sequence is TGTGCCAGCAGCGCTTGGGAGGGGAGGAGGTCACCCCTCCACTTT. The chain combines TRBV3-1 (or the pseudogene TRBV3-2) with TRBJ1-6; D perhaps matches TRBD1 (5 bases). The CDR3 has 15 amino acids. Germline V gene sequence: CDR1 LGHDT, CDR2 YNNKEL (reference sequence). The ends were cut back, 5 bases at V and 10 bases at J, with 18 bases in the middle.

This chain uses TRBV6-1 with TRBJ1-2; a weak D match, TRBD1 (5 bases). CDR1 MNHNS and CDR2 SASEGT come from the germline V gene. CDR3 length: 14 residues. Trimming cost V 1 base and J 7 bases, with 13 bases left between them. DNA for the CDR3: TGTGCCAGCAGTGAAGGGGGTTGGGGCCTTGGCTACACCTTC. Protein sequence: CASSEGGWGLGYTF.

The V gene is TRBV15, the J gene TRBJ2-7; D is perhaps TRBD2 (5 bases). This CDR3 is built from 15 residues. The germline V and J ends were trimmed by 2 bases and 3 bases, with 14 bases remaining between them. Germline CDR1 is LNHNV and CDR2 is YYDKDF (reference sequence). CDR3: CATSRLFRGVYEQYF. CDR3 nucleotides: TGTGCCACCAGCAGACTTTTCCGGGGTGTCTACGAGCAGTACTTC. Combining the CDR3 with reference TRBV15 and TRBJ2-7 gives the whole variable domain DAMVIQNPRYQVTQFGKPVTLSCSQTLNHNVMYWYQQKSSQAPKLLFHYYDKDFNNEADTPDNFQSRRPNTSFCFLDIRSPGLGDTAMYLCATSRLFRGVYEQYFGPGTRLTVT.

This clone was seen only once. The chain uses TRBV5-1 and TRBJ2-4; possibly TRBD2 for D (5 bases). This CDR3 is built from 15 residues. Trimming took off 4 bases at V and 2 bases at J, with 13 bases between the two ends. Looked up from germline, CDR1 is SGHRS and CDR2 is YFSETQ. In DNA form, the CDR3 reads TGCGCCAGCAGCCCAGCGGAAGGGTCCAAAAACATTCAGTACTTC. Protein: CASSPAEGSKNIQYF.

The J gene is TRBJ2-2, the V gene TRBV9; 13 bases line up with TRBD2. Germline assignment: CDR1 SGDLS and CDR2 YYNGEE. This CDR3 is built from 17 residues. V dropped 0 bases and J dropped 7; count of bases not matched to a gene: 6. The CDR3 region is CASSVGTSGRYGGELFF. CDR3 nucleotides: TGTGCCAGCAGCGTAGGGACTAGCGGGAGATATGGCGGGGAGCTGTTTTTT.

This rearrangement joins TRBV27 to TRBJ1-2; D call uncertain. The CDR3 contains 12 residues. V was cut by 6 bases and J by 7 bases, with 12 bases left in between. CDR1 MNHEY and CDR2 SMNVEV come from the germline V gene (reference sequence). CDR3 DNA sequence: TGTGCCAGCAGAGATAGAAGCGGTGGCTACACCTTC. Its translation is CASRDRSGGYTF.

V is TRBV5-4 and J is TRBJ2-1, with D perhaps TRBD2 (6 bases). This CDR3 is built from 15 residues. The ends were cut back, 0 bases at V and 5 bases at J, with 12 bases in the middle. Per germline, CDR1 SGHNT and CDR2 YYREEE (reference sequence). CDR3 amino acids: CASSLGDFLHNEQFF. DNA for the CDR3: TGTGCCAGCAGCTTGGGGGACTTCCTACACAATGAGCAGTTCTTC.

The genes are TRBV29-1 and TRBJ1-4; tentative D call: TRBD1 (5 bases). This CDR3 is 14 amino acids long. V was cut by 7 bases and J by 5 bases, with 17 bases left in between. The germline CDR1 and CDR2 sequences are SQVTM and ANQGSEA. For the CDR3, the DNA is TGCAGCGCTGTAAGGGGCGGTCAAAATGAAAAACTGTTTTTT. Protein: CSAVRGGQNEKLFF.

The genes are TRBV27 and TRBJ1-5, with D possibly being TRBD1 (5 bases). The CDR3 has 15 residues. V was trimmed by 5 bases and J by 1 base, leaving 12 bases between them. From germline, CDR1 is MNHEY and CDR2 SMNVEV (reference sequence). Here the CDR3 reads CASSLGGNSNQPQHF. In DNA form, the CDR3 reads TGTGCCAGCAGTCTGGGGGGTAACAGCAATCAGCCCCAGCATTTT.

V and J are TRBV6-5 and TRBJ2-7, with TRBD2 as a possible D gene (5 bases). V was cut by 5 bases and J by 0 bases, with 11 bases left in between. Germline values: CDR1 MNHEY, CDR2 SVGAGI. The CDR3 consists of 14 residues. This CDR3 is CASSRDLDSYEQYF. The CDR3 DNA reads TGTGCCAGCAGTCGGGATTTAGACTCCTACGAGCAGTACTTC.

CDR3 region: CASSRDSKGTQYF. The CDR3 DNA reads TGTGCCAGCAGTCGGGACAGCAAAGGGACCCAGTACTTC. The chain links TRBV12-3 or TRBV12-4 to TRBJ2-5; 7 positions match TRBD1. V lost 5 bases, J lost 7 bases, and 7 bases stayed unmatched. The CDR3 has 13 residues.

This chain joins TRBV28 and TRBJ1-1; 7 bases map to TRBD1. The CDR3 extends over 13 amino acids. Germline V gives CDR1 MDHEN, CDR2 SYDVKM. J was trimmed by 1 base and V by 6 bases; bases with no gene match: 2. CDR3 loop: CASRGQPNTEAFF. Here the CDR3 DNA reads TGTGCCAGCAGGGGACAGCCGAACACTGAAGCTTTCTTT.

The CDR3 loop reads CASSLGSGDSTYNEQFF. CDR3 DNA sequence: TGTGCCAGCAGCTTAGGGTCGGGGGACAGTACCTACAATGAGCAGTTCTTC. V usage is TRBV7-9 and J usage is TRBJ2-1; D might be TRBD1 (7 bases). The CDR3 contains 17 residues. Trimming removed 1 base from V and 2 bases from J, with 15 bases in between. Germline CDR1 reads SEHNR; CDR2 reads FQNEAQ (reference sequence).

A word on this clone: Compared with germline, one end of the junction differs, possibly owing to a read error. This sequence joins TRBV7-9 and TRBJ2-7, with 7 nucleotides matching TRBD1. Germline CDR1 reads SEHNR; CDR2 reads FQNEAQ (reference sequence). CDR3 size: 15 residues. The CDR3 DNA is TGTGCCAGCAGCGCCACAGGGGATCCCTCCTCCGAGCAGTACTTC. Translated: CASSATGDPSSEQYF. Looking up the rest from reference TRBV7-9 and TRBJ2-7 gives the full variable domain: DTGVSQNPRHKITKRGQNVTFRCDPISEHNRLYWYRQTLGQGPEFLTYFQNEAQLEKSRLLSDRFSAERPKGSFSTLEIQRTEQGDSAMYLCASSATGDPSSEQYFGPGTRLTVT.

The CDR3 region has the DNA TGCGCCAGCAGTGAAGCCGGGTCTGGAGCCGAGCAGTACTTC. This gives the protein CASSEAGSGAEQYF. The chain uses TRBV10-2 and TRBJ2-7; D not certain. The germline V gene has CDR1 WSHSY and CDR2 SAAADI. CDR3 length: 14 amino acids. Trimming took 3 bases from V and 6 from J, leaving 15 bases between them.

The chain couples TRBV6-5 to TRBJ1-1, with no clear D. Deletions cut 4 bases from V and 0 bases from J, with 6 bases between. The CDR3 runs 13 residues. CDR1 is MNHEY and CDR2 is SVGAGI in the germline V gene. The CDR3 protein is CASSSVMNTEAFF. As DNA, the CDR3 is TGTGCCAGCAGTTCGGTCATGAACACTGAAGCTTTCTTT.

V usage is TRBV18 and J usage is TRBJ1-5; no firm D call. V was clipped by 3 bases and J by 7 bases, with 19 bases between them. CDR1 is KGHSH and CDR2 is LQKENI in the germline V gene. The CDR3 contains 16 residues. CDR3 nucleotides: TGTGCCAGCTCACCTAGCCGAGCCTTCTCCGGGCAGCCCCAGCATTTT. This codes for CASSPSRAFSGQPQHF.

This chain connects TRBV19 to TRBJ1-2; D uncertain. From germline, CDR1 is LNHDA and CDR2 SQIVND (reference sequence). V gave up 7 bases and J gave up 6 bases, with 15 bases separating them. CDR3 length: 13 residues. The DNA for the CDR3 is TGTGCCAGTATGAGGGCGCGGGGTCATGGCTACACCTTC. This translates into CASMRARGHGYTF.

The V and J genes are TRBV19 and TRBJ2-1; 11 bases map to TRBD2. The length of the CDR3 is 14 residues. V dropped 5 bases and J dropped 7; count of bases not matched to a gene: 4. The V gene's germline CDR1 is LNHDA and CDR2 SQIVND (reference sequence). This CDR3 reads CASSHGTSGNEQFF. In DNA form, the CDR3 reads TGTGCCAGTAGTCACGGGACTAGCGGTAATGAGCAGTTCTTC. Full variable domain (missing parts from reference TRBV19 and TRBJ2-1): DGGITQSPKYLFRKEGQNVTLSCEQNLNHDAMYWYRQDPGQGLRLIYYSQIVNDFQKGDIAEGYSVSREKKESFPLTVTSAQKNPTAFYLCASSHGTSGNEQFFGPGTRLTVL.

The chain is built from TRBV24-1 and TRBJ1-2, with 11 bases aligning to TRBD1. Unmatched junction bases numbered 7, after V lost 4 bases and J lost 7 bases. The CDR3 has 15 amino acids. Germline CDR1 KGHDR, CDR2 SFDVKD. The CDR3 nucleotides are TGTGCCACCAGTGACTCGGGACAGGGGGTCAGTGGCTACACCTTC. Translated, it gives CATSDSGQGVSGYTF.

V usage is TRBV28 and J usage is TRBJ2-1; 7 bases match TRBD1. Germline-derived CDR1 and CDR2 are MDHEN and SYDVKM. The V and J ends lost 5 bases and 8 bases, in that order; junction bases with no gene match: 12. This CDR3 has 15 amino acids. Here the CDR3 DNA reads TGTGCCAGCAGTCCATACAGGGGAGTAGGGGATGAGCAGTTCTTC. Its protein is CASSPYRGVGDEQFF.